This passage covers 25 T cell receptor beta chains from one sample sequenced in a study of cytomegalovirus exposure and HLA in healthy donors. In the PCR, 60 Vbeta and 13 Jbeta primers were used. TCRdb keeps only in-frame clones here, not all; method: immunoSEQ multiplex PCR. The sample shows more than 85,000 clones, about three quarters of them seen only once. The sample comprised PBMCs. The receptors were sampled from a man between 25 and 39 years old in good health and CMV-seropositive.

This chain links TRBV5-1 with TRBJ2-7; D is undetermined. Trimming removed 0 bases at V and 2 bases at J, with 9 bases between. In germline, CDR1 is SGHRS, CDR2 YFSETQ. This CDR3 has 14 residues. This CDR3 is CASSLGQSTYEQYF. DNA for the CDR3: TGCGCCAGCAGCTTGGGACAATCTACCTACGAGCAGTACTTC.

The chain is built from TRBV2 and TRBJ1-6; 8 nucleotides align to TRBD1. The CDR3 loop spans 14 amino acids. The germline V gene has CDR1 SNHLY and CDR2 FYNNEI. Germline trimming cut 7 bases from V and 8 bases from J; bases unmatched to any gene: 7. CDR3 in amino acids: CASNMRQGYSPLHF. The CDR3 nucleotides are TGTGCCAGCAATATGAGACAGGGGTATTCACCCCTCCACTTT.

In its sample, this clone was seen a few times. The V call is TRBV19, the J call TRBJ1-4; tentatively, D is TRBD1 (5 bases). Between the trimmed V and J ends, which lost 0 bases and 6 bases, there was a span of 17 bases. This CDR3 comprises 17 residues. Looked up from germline, CDR1 is LNHDA and CDR2 is SQIVND (reference sequence). The CDR3 DNA follows: TGTGCCAGTAGTATAGATCTCGGAGGGACCGCATATGAAAAACTGTTTTTT. This gives the protein CASSIDLGGTAYEKLFF.

Only a few counts were recorded for this clone. This chain uses TRBV6-5 with TRBJ2-7; TRBD2 matches 7 bases. The V and J ends lost 6 bases and 2 bases, in that order; junction bases with no gene match: 10. Germline CDR1 and CDR2: MNHEY and SVGAGI. This CDR3 has 15 amino acids. In DNA form, the CDR3 reads TGTGCCAGCAGCCCAGGCTTCGGGGGGACCTACGAGCAGTACTTC. This translates into CASSPGFGGTYEQYF.

The chain couples TRBV2 to TRBJ2-1; TRBD1 aligns across 7 bases. The ends lost 0 bases at V and 7 bases at J; junction bases unmatched: 9. The CDR3 sequence is 16 residues long. Per germline, CDR1 SNHLY and CDR2 FYNNEI. The CDR3 sequence is CASSEAAGGRLNEQFF. In nucleotides, the CDR3 is TGTGCCAGCAGTGAAGCCGCAGGGGGACGACTGAATGAGCAGTTCTTC.

This clone was seen a handful of times. The chain uses TRBV28 and TRBJ1-4; TRBD1 might be the D (6 bases). With 5 bases removed from V and 0 bases from J, the gap between germline ends came to 10 bases. Germline V gene data show CDR1 as MDHEN and CDR2 as SYDVKM. CDR3 length equals 15 residues. CDR3 in amino acids: CASSRYRATNEKLFF. CDR3 DNA sequence: TGTGCCAGCAGTCGATACAGGGCAACTAATGAAAAACTGTTTTTT.

This clone showed up just once. This sequence joins TRBV19 and TRBJ2-4; 8 bases agree with TRBD1. The germline V gene encodes CDR1 LNHDA and CDR2 SQIVND (reference sequence). This CDR3 is built from 14 residues. The V segment lost 2 bases and the J segment 16 bases; nucleotides outside the gene matches: 13. The CDR3 DNA sequence: TGTGCCAGTAGTATAACTCAGGGGGCGCTTTATCGTTACTTC. It specifies CASSITQGALYRYF.

CDR3 in amino acids: CASSSRGGYSYEQYF. The CDR3 DNA reads as TGTGCCAGCAGCTCCCGGGGGGGCTACTCCTACGAGCAGTACTTC. The genes are TRBV28 and TRBJ2-7; 8 bases are shared with TRBD2. In germline, CDR1 is MDHEN, CDR2 SYDVKM. V shed 6 bases and J 0 bases; nucleotides not matched to a gene: 7. The CDR3 runs 15 residues.

In DNA, the CDR3 is TGTGCCAGCAGTTACGACAGGGGGGTAGGTCATTTT. It is translated as CASSYDRGVGHF. The chain employs TRBV6-6 and TRBJ1-5, with 9 bases fitting TRBD1. The CDR3 runs to 12 residues. CDR1 is MNHNY and CDR2 is SVGAGI in the germline V gene (reference sequence). The J segment lost 16 bases and the V segment lost 2 bases, leaving 6 bases of the junction unmatched.

This chain uses TRBV9 with TRBJ1-5, with a possible D match to TRBD1 (6 bases). The CDR3 sequence is 16 residues long. From germline, CDR1 is SGDLS and CDR2 YYNGEE. V lost 1 base, J lost 1 base, and 12 bases lay in between. The CDR3 region is CASSVPQGLSNQPQHF. CDR3 bases: TGTGCCAGCAGCGTACCACAGGGTCTCAGCAATCAGCCCCAGCATTTT.

This sequence joins TRBV6-5 and TRBJ2-2; possibly TRBD1 for D (5 bases). V lost 2 bases and J lost 6, with 13 bases in between. The CDR3 spans 15 residues. Germline CDR1 and CDR2: MNHEY and SVGAGI. CDR3 DNA: TGTGCCAGCAGTTACAAGGGGCCCCTCCCCGGGGAGCTGTTTTTT. This codes for CASSYKGPLPGELFF.

This sequence joins TRBV7-7 and TRBJ2-2; tentatively, D is TRBD1 (5 bases). The CDR3 extends over 12 amino acids. The V end was cut by 2 bases, the J end by 8 bases, with 6 bases between. CDR1 SSHAT and CDR2 FNYEAQ come from the germline V gene (reference sequence). The CDR3 region is CASSLQGGELFF. DNA of the CDR3: TGTGCCAGCAGCTTACAGGGAGGGGAGCTGTTTTTT.

The chain uses TRBV7-9 and TRBJ2-3; 8 bases map to TRBD2. The CDR3 loop spans 14 amino acids. The trim removed 5 bases at V and 4 bases at J, leaving 5 bases unmatched. Germline CDR1 is SEHNR and CDR2 is FQNEAQ (reference sequence). DNA for the CDR3: TGTGCCAGCAGCGAGCGGGGGTTCGCAGATACGCAGTATTTT. This codes for CASSERGFADTQYF.

This chain links TRBV15 with TRBJ1-5; D possibly corresponds to TRBD1 (5 bases). Germline CDR1 LNHNV, CDR2 YYDKDF (reference sequence). Trimming stripped 1 base from V and 7 bases from J, with 17 bases between. The CDR3 loop spans 16 amino acids. CDR3 amino acids: CATSRALTGSVQPQHF. The CDR3 DNA reads TGTGCCACCAGCAGAGCTTTAACAGGTTCGGTGCAGCCCCAGCATTTT.

This clone was picked up a small number of times. This chain uses TRBV5-6 with TRBJ2-7, with 7 bases that match TRBD1. The germline CDR1 and CDR2 sequences are SGHDT and YYEEEE. J lost 6 bases, V lost 2 bases, and 8 bases had no gene match. The CDR3 sequence is 14 residues long. This CDR3 reads CASSFFRGPGEQYF. The CDR3 bases are TGTGCCAGCAGCTTCTTTAGGGGGCCCGGCGAGCAGTACTTC.

CDR3 residues: CASSLDGRSYEQYF. Here the CDR3 DNA reads TGCGCCAGCAGTTTAGACGGGAGATCCTACGAGCAGTACTTC. This chain uses TRBV4-1 with TRBJ2-7; D is possibly TRBD2 (6 bases). The V gene's germline CDR1 is MGHRA and CDR2 YSYEKL. The CDR3 consists of 14 residues. The V end was cut by 6 bases, the J end by 1 base, with 13 bases between.

This chain connects TRBV29-1 to TRBJ2-3, with D perhaps TRBD1 (6 bases). This CDR3 has 13 residues. Deletions cut 4 bases from V and 2 bases from J, with 10 bases between. CDR1 and CDR2 (germline): SQVTM, ANQGSEA. The CDR3 DNA reads TGCAGCGTTGGAAACAGGGACACAGATACGCAGTATTTT. As protein: CSVGNRDTDTQYF.

The gene calls are TRBV4-3 and TRBJ2-3; D gene ambiguous. The germline gives CDR1 LGHNA, CDR2 YSLEER. Trimming took 0 bases from V and 0 from J, leaving 7 bases between them. The CDR3 spans 15 residues. CDR3 in amino acids: CASSQERTSTDTQYF. The DNA of the CDR3 is TGCGCCAGCAGCCAAGAACGTACTAGCACAGATACGCAGTATTTT.

The V and J genes are TRBV27 and TRBJ2-7; TRBD1 aligns across 7 bases. CDR1 and CDR2 (germline): MNHEY, SMNVEV (reference sequence). This CDR3 has 13 residues. V was pared by 6 bases and J by 3 bases, with 5 bases of the junction left unmatched. The CDR3 loop reads CASSMTGNYEQYF. DNA of the CDR3: TGTGCCAGCAGCATGACAGGGAACTACGAGCAGTACTTC.

The CDR3 coding sequence is TGTGCCAGCAGCCCCCAGACAGATACGCAGTATTTT. Translating gives CASSPQTDTQYF. The chain joins TRBV7-9 to TRBJ2-3; D is ambiguous. With 5 bases removed from V and 3 bases from J, the gap between germline ends came to 6 bases. CDR3 length: 12 residues. CDR1 and CDR2 from the germline V gene are SEHNR and FQNEAQ (reference sequence).

The V gene is TRBV19, the J gene TRBJ2-1; 12 bases align to TRBD2. This CDR3 comprises 20 residues. Germline CDR1 reads LNHDA; CDR2 reads SQIVND (reference sequence). Losses at the gene ends were 6 bases for V and 4 bases for J; bases not matched to a gene: 19. The chain's CDR3 is CASRHAASGGAALGYNEQFF. For the CDR3, the DNA is TGTGCCAGTAGACACGCAGCTAGCGGGGGGGCCGCTCTTGGTTACAATGAGCAGTTCTTC.

CDR3 loop: CASSEEGGNGELFF. Here the CDR3 DNA reads TGTGCCAGCAGTGAAGAAGGAGGGAACGGGGAGCTGTTTTTT. The chain links TRBV2 to TRBJ2-2; a weak D match, TRBD2 (6 bases). V lost 1 base and J 7 bases, leaving 10 bases between the germline ends. The CDR3 is made up of 14 amino acids. Germline V gene lookup returns CDR1 SNHLY and CDR2 FYNNEI.

The chain links TRBV7-9 to TRBJ1-1; D might be TRBD1 (5 bases). V lost 8 bases to trimming and J lost 1 base, with 8 bases between them. Germline CDR1 is SEHNR and CDR2 is FQNEAQ (reference sequence). The CDR3 contains 12 residues. As DNA, the CDR3 is TGTGCCAGCCTGGGGCAGAACACTGAAGCTTTCTTT. Protein sequence: CASLGQNTEAFF.

V and J are TRBV29-1 and TRBJ2-7, with 8 bases fitting TRBD1. The CDR3 length is 13 residues. Germline V gives CDR1 SQVTM, CDR2 ANQGSEA. V lost 8 bases, J lost 6 bases, and 12 bases stayed unmatched. Here the CDR3 DNA reads TGCAGCACACAGGACAGGGCGTTGGGCGAGCAGTACTTC. Protein: CSTQDRALGEQYF.

The chain carries TRBV25-1 and TRBJ2-2, with D uncertain. The germline V gene has CDR1 MGHDK and CDR2 SYGVNS. There are 15 residues in the CDR3. With 1 base removed from V and 1 base from J, the gap between germline ends came to 7 bases. The CDR3 coding sequence is TGTGCCAGCAGTGAATCACTGGTGAACACCGGGGAGCTGTTTTTT. This codes for CASSESLVNTGELFF.